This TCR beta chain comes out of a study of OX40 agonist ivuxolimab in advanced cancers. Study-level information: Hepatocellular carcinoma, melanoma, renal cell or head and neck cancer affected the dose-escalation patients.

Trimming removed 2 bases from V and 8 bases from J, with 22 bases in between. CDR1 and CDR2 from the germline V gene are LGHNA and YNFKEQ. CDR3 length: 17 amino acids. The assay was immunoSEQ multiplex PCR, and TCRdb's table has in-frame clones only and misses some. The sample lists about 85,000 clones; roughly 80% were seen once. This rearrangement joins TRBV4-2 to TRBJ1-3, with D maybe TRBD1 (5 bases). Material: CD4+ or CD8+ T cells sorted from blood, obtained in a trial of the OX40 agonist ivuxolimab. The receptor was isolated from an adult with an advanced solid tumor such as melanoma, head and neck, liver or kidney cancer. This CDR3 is CASSQTLKQVGVDTIYF. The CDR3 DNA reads TGTGCCAGCAGCCAAACGCTTAAACAGGTTGGGGTGGACACCATATATTTT.